These 2 T cell receptor beta chains share one sample of origin, sequenced in a study of OX40 agonist ivuxolimab in advanced cancers. Clones were read by immunoSEQ multiplex PCR, and TCRdb kept only the in-frame ones, dropping some. The table shows 45,000 to 70,000 clones, with 75% to 85% occurring only once. The sample here was CD4+ or CD8+ T cells sorted from blood, taken in a trial of the OX40 agonist ivuxolimab. These receptors were obtained from an adult with an advanced solid tumor such as melanoma, head and neck, liver or kidney cancer.

The chain links TRBV6-5 to TRBJ1-1; a weak D match, TRBD1 (5 bases). The V gene lost 7 bases and the J gene lost 0 bases, with 12 bases spanning the gap. The CDR3 consists of 14 residues. CDR1 is MNHEY, CDR2 SVGAGI, per germline. CDR3 nucleotides: TGTGCCAGCAAAGGAGGGGTGATGAACACTGAAGCTTTCTTT. This translates into CASKGGVMNTEAFF.

CDR3 amino acids: CASSLGQANYGYTF. As DNA, the CDR3 is TGTGCCAGCAGCTTGGGACAGGCAAACTATGGCTACACCTTC. V is TRBV5-6 and J is TRBJ1-2; perhaps TRBD1 as D (6 bases). The CDR3 loop spans 14 amino acids. V was trimmed by 0 bases and J by 2 bases, leaving 8 bases between them. Germline V lookup: CDR1 SGHDT, CDR2 YYEEEE. The full variable domain, completed using reference TRBV5-6 and TRBJ1-2, is DAGVTQSPTHLIKTRGQQVTLRCSPKSGHDTVSWYQQALGQGPQFIFQYYEEEERQRGNFPDRFSGHQFPNYSSELNVNALLLGDSALYLCASSLGQANYGYTFGSGTRLTVV.